The clone carrying this TCR beta chain was recorded once. Its specificity is not known. Germline V CDR1 and CDR2: SNHLY, FYNNEI. The CDR3 is 13 residues long. Trimming stripped 6 bases from V and 4 bases from J, with 12 bases between. The sample originates from a study of CD8+ T cells in alopecia areata. At the level of the study: At a dose of 5 to 10 mg twice daily, oral tofacitinib was given to treated patients. The percentage of affected scalp area served as the score of severity for treated patients.

Findings and limits, study-wide: The treated group had a single nonresponder, limiting CD8+ expansion-response conclusions. On tofacitinib, scalp and blood still held many of the expanded lesional clones.

Treatment noted: oral pan-JAK inhibitor, 5-10 mg twice daily. In each case, RNA was isolated and then reverse transcribed into cDNA as the sequencing template. TCRdb keeps only in-frame clones here, not all; method: immunoSEQ multiplex PCR. This sample has 200,000 to 250,000 clones, with 35% to 40% found just once. V usage is TRBV2 and J usage is TRBJ1-2; D possibly corresponds to TRBD1 (5 bases). The specimen comprised CD4+ T cells sorted from blood, sampled between weeks 30 and 35, from a patient treated with tofacitinib. The sequence was obtained from a human donor with alopecia areata. Here the CDR3 reads CASRVGTSYGYTF. Written as DNA, the CDR3 is TGTGCCAGCAGGGTCGGGACTTCCTATGGCTACACCTTC.